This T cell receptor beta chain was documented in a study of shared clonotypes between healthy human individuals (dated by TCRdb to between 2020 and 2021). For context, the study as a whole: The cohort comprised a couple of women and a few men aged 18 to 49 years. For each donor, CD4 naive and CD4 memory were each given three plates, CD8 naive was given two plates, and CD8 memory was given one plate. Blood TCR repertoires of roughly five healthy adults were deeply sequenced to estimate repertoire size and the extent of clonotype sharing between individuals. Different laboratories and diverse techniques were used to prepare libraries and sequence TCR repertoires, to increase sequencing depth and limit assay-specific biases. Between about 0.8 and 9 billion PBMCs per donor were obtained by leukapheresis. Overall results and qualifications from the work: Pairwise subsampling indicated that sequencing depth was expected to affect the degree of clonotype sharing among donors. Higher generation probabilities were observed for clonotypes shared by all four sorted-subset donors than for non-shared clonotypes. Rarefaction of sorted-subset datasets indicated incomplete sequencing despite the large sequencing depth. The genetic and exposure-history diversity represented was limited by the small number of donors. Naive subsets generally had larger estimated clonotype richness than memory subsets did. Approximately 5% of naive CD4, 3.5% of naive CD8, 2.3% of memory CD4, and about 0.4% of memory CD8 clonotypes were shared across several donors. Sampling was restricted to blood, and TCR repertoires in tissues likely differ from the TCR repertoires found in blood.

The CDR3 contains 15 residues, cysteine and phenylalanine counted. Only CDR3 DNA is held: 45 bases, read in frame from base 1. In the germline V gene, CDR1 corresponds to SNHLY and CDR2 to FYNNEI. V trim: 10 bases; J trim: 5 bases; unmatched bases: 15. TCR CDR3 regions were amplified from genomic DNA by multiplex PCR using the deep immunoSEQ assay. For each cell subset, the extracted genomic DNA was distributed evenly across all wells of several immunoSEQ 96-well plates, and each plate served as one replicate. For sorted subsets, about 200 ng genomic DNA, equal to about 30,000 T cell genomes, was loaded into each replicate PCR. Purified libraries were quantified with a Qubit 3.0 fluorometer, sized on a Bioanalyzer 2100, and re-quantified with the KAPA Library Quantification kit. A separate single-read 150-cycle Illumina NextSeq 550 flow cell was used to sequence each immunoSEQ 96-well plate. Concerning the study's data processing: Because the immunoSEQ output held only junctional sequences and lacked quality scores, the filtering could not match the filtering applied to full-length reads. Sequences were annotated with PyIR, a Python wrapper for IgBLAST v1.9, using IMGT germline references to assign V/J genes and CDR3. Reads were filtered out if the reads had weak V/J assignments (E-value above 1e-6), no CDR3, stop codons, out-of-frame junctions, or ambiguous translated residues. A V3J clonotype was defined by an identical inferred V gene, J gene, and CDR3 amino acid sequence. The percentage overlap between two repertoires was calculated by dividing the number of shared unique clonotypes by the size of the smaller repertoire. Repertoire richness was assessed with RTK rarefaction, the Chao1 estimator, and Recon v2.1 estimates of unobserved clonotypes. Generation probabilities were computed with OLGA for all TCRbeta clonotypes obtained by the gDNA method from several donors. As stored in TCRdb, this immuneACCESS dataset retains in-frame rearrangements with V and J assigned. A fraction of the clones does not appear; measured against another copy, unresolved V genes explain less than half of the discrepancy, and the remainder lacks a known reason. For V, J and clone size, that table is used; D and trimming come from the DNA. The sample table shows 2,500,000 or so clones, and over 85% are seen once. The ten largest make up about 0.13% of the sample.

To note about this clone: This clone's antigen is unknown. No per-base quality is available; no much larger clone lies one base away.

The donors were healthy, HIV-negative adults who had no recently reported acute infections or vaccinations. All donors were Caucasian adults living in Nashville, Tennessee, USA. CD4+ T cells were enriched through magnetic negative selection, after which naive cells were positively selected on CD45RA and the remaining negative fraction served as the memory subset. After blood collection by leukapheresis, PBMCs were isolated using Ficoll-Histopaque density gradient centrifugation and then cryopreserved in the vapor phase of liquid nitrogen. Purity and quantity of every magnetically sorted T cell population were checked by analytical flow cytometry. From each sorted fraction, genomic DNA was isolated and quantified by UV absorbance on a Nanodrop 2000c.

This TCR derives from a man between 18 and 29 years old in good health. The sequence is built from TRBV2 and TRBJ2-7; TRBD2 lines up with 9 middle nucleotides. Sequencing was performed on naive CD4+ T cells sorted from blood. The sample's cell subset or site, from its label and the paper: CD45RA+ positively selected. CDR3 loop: CANKFSGTSTDEQYF. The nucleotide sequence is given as TGTGCCAACAAATTCTCCGGGACTAGCACCGACGAGCAGTACTTC. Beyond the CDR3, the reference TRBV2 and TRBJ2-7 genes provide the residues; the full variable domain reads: EPEVTQTPSHQVTQMGQEVILRCVPISNHLYFYWYRQILGQKVEFLVSFYNNEISEKSEIFDDQFSVERPDGSNFTLKIRSTKLEDSAMYFCANKFSGTSTDEQYFGPGTRLTVT.